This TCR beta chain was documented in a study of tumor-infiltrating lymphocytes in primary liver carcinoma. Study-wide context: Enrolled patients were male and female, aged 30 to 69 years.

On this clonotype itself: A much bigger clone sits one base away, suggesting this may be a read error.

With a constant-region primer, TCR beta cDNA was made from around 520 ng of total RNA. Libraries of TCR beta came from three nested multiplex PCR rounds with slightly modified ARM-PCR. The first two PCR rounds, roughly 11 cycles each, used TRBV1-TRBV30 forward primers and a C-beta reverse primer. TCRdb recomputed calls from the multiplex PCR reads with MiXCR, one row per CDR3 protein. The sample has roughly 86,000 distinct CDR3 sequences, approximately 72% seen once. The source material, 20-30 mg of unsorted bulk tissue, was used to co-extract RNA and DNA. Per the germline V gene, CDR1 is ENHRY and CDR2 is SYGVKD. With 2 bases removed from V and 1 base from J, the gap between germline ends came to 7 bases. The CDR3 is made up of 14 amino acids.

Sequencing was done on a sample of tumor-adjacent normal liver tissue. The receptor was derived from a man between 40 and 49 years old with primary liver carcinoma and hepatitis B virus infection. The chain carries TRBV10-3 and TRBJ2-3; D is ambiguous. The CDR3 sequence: CAISETYGTDTQYF. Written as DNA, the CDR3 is TGTGCCATCAGTGAGACGTACGGCACAGATACGCAGTATTTT.